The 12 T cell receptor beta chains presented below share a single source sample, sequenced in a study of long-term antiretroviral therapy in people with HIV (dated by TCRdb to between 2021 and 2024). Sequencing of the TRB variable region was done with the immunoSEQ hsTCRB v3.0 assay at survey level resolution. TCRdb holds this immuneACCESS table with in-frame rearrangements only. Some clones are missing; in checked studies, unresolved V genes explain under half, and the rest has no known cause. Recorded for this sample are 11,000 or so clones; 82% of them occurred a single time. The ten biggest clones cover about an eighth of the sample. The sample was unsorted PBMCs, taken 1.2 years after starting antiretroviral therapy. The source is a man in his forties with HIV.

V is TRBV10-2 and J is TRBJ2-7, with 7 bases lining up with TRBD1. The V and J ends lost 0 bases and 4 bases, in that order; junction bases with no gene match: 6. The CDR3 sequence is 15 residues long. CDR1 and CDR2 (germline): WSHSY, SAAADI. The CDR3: CASSESAGGLYEQYF. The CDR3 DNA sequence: TGCGCCAGCAGTGAGTCCGCAGGGGGTTTGTACGAGCAGTACTTC.

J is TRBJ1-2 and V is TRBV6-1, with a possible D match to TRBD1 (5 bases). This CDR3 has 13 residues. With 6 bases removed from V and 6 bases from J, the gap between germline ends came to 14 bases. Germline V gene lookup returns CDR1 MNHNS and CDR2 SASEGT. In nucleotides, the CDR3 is TGTGCCAGCAGCTATCAGGGAGGGGATGGCTACACCTTC. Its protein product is CASSYQGGDGYTF.

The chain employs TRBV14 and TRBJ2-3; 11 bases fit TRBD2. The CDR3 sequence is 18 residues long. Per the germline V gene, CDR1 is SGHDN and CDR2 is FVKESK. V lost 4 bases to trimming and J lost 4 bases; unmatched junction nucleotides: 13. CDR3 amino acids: CASSPTSIAGGSSDTQYF. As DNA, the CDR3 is TGTGCCAGCAGCCCCACCTCTATAGCGGGGGGGTCCTCAGATACGCAGTATTTT.

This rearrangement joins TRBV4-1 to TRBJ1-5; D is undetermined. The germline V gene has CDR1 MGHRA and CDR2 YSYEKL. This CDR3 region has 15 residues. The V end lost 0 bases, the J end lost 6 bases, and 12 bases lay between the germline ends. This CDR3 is CASSQDHGVSQPQHF. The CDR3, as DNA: TGCGCCAGCAGCCAAGATCACGGGGTATCTCAGCCCCAGCATTTT.

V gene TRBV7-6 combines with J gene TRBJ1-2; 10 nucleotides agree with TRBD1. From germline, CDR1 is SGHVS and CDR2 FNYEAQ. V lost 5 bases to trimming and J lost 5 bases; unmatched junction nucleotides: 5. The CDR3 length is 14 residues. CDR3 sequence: CASSPRDRGYGYTF. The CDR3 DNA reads TGTGCCAGCAGCCCCCGGGACAGGGGTTATGGCTACACCTTC.

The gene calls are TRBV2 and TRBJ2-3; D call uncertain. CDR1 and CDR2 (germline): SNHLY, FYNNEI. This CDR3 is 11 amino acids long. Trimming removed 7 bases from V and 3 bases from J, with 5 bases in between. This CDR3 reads CASMGTDTQYF. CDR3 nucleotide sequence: TGTGCCAGCATGGGGACAGATACGCAGTATTTT.

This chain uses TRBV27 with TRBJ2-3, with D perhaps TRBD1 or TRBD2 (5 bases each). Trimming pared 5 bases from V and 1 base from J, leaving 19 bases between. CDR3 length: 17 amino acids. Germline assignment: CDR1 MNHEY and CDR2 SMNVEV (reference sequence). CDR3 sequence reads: CASSAGQGRVGTDTQYF. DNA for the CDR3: TGTGCCAGCAGTGCAGGGCAGGGACGGGTAGGCACAGATACGCAGTATTTT.

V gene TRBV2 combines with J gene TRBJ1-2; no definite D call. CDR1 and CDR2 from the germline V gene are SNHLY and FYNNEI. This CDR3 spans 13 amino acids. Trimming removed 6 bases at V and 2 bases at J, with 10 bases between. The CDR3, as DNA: TGTGCCAGCAGGGTAGTAGACAACTATGGCTACACCTTC. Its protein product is CASRVVDNYGYTF. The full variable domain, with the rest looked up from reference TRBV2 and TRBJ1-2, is EPEVTQTPSHQVTQMGQEVILRCVPISNHLYFYWYRQILGQKVEFLVSFYNNEISEKSEIFDDQFSVERPDGSNFTLKIRSTKLEDSAMYFCASRVVDNYGYTFGSGTRLTVV.

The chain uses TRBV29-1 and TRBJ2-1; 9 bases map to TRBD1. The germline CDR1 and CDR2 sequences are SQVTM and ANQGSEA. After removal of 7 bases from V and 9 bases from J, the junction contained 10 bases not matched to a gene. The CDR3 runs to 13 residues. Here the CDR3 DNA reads TGCAGCGCCCTGGACAGGGGAAGGGGTGAGCAGTTCTTC. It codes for CSALDRGRGEQFF.

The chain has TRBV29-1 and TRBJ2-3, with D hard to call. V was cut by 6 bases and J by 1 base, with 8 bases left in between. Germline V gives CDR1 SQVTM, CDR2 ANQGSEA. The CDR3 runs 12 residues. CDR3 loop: CSVGSRTDTQYF. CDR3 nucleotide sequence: TGCAGCGTGGGCAGTCGCACAGATACGCAGTATTTT.

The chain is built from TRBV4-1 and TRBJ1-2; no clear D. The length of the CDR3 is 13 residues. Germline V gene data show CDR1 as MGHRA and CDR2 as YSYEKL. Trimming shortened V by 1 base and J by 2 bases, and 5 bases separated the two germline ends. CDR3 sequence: CASSQVENYGYTF. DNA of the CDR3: TGCGCCAGCAGCCAAGTTGAGAACTATGGCTACACCTTC.

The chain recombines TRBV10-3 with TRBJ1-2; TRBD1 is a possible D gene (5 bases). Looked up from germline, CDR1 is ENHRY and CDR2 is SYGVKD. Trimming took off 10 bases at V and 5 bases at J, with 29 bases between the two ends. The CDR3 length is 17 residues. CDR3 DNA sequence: TGTGCCACCAACGATCAGGACAACATTGTTGGCACGTATGGCTACACCTTC. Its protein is CATNDQDNIVGTYGYTF.